The sequence of this T cell receptor (beta chain) was determined in a study of beta chain features in type 1 diabetes. This clone was seen only a few times. Reverse transcription of all isolated RNA meant that expressed TCRB transcripts were sequenced. Assay used: immunoSEQ multiplex PCR; TCRdb lists only in-frame clones, some missing. The table records some 150,000 clones, about 10% of them present only once. The V gene lost 4 bases and the J gene lost 11 bases, with 13 bases spanning the gap. The germline V gene has CDR1 SGHRS and CDR2 YFSETQ. This CDR3 is built from 13 residues. The chain is built from TRBV5-1 and TRBJ1-6; D is unresolved. Sequenced sample: naive CD4+ T cells from blood. The sequence derives from a man younger than 35 in good health. The CDR3 loop reads CASSVDGSTPLHF. Written as DNA, the CDR3 is TGCGCCAGCAGCGTGGACGGTTCGACACCCCTCCACTTT.